The 3 T cell receptor beta chains below were found in one sample sequenced in a study of human T cells and chemical hapten exposure. MiXCR, applied by TCRdb to the RACE reads, yields one record per CDR3 protein. The profile shows approximately 60,000 distinct CDR3 sequences, roughly 9.8% of them singletons. Time point given: pre-sensitization, week 0. The treatment denotes: therapeutic diphenylcyclopropenone sensitization with weekly scalp DPC. The specimen was whole blood, collected in connection with sensitization to the hapten diphenylcyclopropenone (DPC). Every receptor here comes from a man aged 40-49 years with alopecia areata. Some clones in this sample may be carry-over from other donors' samples.

This clonotype has just a few counts. This chain links TRBV18 with TRBJ2-2, with 7 bases fitting TRBD2. The CDR3 loop spans 16 amino acids. V lost 1 base, J lost 1 base, and 3 bases stayed unmatched. In germline, CDR1 is KGHSH, CDR2 LQKENI. The CDR3 loop reads CASSPRLAVNTGELFF. CDR3 nucleotide sequence: TGTGCCAGCTCACCACGGCTAGCGGTGAACACCGGGGAGCTGTTTTTT.

V gene TRBV24-1 combines with J gene TRBJ2-1; tentative D call: TRBD2 (6 bases). The CDR3 runs 15 residues. V lost 7 bases, J lost 2 bases, and 14 bases lay in between. Germline CDR1 and CDR2: KGHDR and SFDVKD. The CDR3 nucleotides read TGTGCCACCAGGTCGACGGAGGGGACCTACAATGAGCAGTTCTTC. It translates to CATRSTEGTYNEQFF.

This clonotype was seen a few times. This chain connects TRBV28 to TRBJ1-6, with a possible D match to TRBD1 (5 bases). V lost 3 bases and J lost 0, with 9 bases in between. Germline lookup yields CDR1 MDHEN and CDR2 SYDVKM. This CDR3 contains 16 residues. CDR3 DNA: TGTGCCAGCAGTTTTTCGGGGGGCTCCTATAATTCACCCCTCCACTTT. It codes for CASSFSGGSYNSPLHF.